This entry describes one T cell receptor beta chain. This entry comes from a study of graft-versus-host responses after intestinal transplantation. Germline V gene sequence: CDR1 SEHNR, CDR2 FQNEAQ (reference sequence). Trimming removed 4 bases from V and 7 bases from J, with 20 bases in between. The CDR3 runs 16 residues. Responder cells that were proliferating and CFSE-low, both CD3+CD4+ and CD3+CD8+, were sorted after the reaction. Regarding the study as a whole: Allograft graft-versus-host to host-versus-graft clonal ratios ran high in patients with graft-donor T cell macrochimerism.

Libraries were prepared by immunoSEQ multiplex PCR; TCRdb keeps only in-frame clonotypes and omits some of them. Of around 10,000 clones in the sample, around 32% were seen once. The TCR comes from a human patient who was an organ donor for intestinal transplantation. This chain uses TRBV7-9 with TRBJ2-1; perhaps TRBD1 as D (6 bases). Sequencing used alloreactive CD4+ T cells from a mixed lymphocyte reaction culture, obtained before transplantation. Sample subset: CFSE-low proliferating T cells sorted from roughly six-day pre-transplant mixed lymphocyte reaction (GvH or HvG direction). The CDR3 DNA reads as TGTGCCAGCAGCTCAAGGACAGTTCTGGGGGTGAATGAGCAGTTCTTC. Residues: CASSSRTVLGVNEQFF.